These T cell receptor beta chains were read from a single sample in a study of cytomegalovirus exposure and HLA in healthy donors. TCRdb's table, derived via immunoSEQ multiplex PCR, lists solely in-frame clones and lacks some. The profile shows 150,000 to 250,000 clones, around 81% of them singletons. Sequencing used PBMCs. The receptors here all came from a man between 25 and 39 years old in good health and CMV-seronegative. Both conserved end residues are part of each CDR3. D genes are given only for firm matches. Not all rows give a size; the values are once, few, many and, for expanded clones, a class.

clone_size	j_call	v_call	d_call	cdr3_aa	cdr3_nt
NA	TRBJ1-5	TRBV10-2	TRBD1	CASSEERQGVPSQHF	TGCGCCAGCAGTGAGGAGAGACAGGGAGTCCCATCCCAGCATTTT
NA	TRBJ2-5	TRBV6-5	NA	CASSYYLGGARETQYF	TGTGCCAGCAGTTATTATCTCGGGGGAGCGAGGGAGACCCAGTACTTC
NA	TRBJ2-7	TRBV5-1	TRBD2	CASSLGPASGTYEQYF	TGCGCCAGCAGCCTGGGGCCCGCTAGCGGAACCTACGAGCAGTACTTC
NA	TRBJ2-1	TRBV5-4	TRBD2	CASSLTSSNEQFF	TGTGCCAGCAGCCTGACTAGCTCTAATGAGCAGTTCTTC
NA	TRBJ2-7	TRBV5-4	TRBD1	CASSFGQGREQYF	TGTGCCAGCAGCTTTGGACAGGGTAGGGAGCAGTACTTC
NA	TRBJ1-1	TRBV9	NA	CASSVATVNTEAFF	TGTGCCAGCAGCGTAGCAACGGTGAACACTGAAGCTTTCTTT
NA	TRBJ2-7	TRBV4-1	NA	CASSLVQANEQYF	TGCGCCAGCAGCCTGGTCCAAGCCAACGAGCAGTACTTC
NA	TRBJ1-2	TRBV28	NA	CASSTDVGYTF	TGTGCCAGCAGTACAGATGTCGGCTACACCTTC
once	TRBJ1-3	TRBV6-6	NA	CASSPPTSGNTIYF	TGTGCCAGCAGCCCCCCTACGAGTGGAAACACCATATATTTT
few	TRBJ2-7	TRBV28	NA	CASRAVGGAYEQYF	TGTGCCAGCAGGGCGGTTGGAGGAGCCTACGAGCAGTACTTC
NA	TRBJ2-2	TRBV2	NA	CASNLNGRELFF	TGTGCCAGCAACTTGAATGGGCGGGAGCTGTTTTTT
NA	TRBJ1-2	TRBV2	NA	CASSEWGGNSLGYTF	TGTGCCAGCAGTGAATGGGGAGGGAACTCGTTGGGCTACACCTTC
few	TRBJ1-4	TRBV5-1	TRBD1	CASSIGQGATNEKLFF	TGCGCCAGCAGCATAGGACAGGGGGCAACTAATGAAAAACTGTTTTTT
NA	TRBJ2-7	TRBV28	NA	CASSFALRDKYEQYF	TGTGCCAGCAGTTTCGCGTTACGGGACAAATACGAGCAGTACTTC
NA	TRBJ2-1	TRBV6-1	TRBD1	CASSEATGGRSPYNEQFF	TGTGCCAGCAGTGAGGCTACAGGGGGCCGGTCCCCCTACAATGAGCAGTTCTTC
NA	TRBJ2-2	TRBV27	NA	CATSRQARDSGTGELFF	TGTGCCACCTCCAGACAAGCAAGGGACTCGGGCACCGGGGAGCTGTTTTTT
NA	TRBJ1-1	TRBV29-1	NA	CSVEDGAGNTEAFF	TGCAGCGTTGAAGATGGGGCAGGGAACACTGAAGCTTTCTTT
NA	TRBJ2-2	TRBV5-1	NA	CASRSEGRNTGELFF	TGCGCCAGCAGATCAGAGGGCCGGAACACCGGGGAGCTGTTTTTT
NA	TRBJ2-7	TRBV11-2	NA	CASSFWREGFEQYF	TGTGCCAGCAGCTTTTGGCGGGAAGGGTTCGAGCAGTACTTC
NA	TRBJ1-6	TRBV7-9	TRBD1	CASSGRDRGYNSPLHF	TGTGCCAGCAGCGGCCGGGACAGGGGGTATAATTCACCCCTCCACTTT
NA	TRBJ1-4	TRBV4-1	TRBD1	CASRGQGAEKLFF	TGCGCCAGCAGAGGACAGGGGGCTGAAAAACTGTTTTTT
NA	TRBJ2-1	TRBV2	TRBD2	CASKTSGNEQFF	TGTGCCAGCAAGACTAGCGGGAATGAGCAGTTCTTC